This T cell receptor beta chain was sequenced during a study of T-cell memory formation after mild COVID-19. Each CDR3 protein is one row after TCRdb ran MiXCR on the 5' RACE reads. The sample holds about 400,000 distinct CDR3 sequences; about 15% are singletons and the top ten take 20% to 25%. The study, taken as a whole, reports: Contracting CD4+ clones were located mainly in CM and EM, and CD8+ clones in EMRA. Memory from before infection featured some responding clones, which suggests cross-reactive memory joined.

Trimming removed 2 bases at V and 8 bases at J, with 13 bases between. The CDR3 is 15 amino acids. Germline CDR1 and CDR2: LNHDA and SQIVND (reference sequence). A word on this clonotype: Its matching antigen is unknown.

This clonotype was obtained from a man aged 18 to 30 who had mild COVID-19 (a few samples of this study predate the infection). Cell type and time point are not known. Material for sequencing was PBMCs or a T cell subset sorted from them (not recorded which). The genes are TRBV19 and TRBJ1-6; D uncertain. CDR3 sequence (DNA): TGTGCCAGTAGTATAAATCGGGGTATCGATTCACCCCTCCACTTT. It yields the protein CASSINRGIDSPLHF.